This TCR beta chain stems from a study of blood T cell repertoires in COVID-19. Study overall: Sources were T cells, B-cell-depleted T cells, or PBMCs; the material itself was cDNA or gDNA.

In the authors' workflow: Counts of nucleated cells, estimated from reference gene primer amplification, were obtained. Using immunoSEQ multiplex PCR, the repertoire was profiled, and TCRdb retains in-frame clones only, with some absent. That table is the source of V, J and clone size, and D and trimming were worked out from the DNA. Found here are fewer than 150,000 clones, roughly 85% of them singletons; the top ten hold 2.5% to 3%. In germline, CDR1 is MGHDK, CDR2 SYGVNS. The length of the CDR3 is 16 residues. V lost 1 base to trimming and J lost 3 bases, with 15 bases between them. This receptor was taken from a man aged 50-60 years with acute or convalescent COVID-19. Specimen: peripheral blood. This chain uses TRBV25-1 with TRBJ1-2; unclear D gene. In nucleotides, the CDR3 is TGTGCCAGCAGTGAATCGCGCGGCAGGCGGGACTATGGCTACACCTTC. Protein product: CASSESRGRRDYGYTF.